The clone carrying this T cell receptor beta chain was detected a few times. The sample comes from a study of T cells in Graves' hyperthyroidism and ophthalmopathy. This CDR3 comprises 15 residues. CDR1 and CDR2 from the germline V gene are MGHRA and YSYEKL. V lost 0 bases and J lost 6, with 14 bases in between. The TCR beta CDR3 regions underwent amplification using RNA transcripts as the source. HTBI primers were the set used in a first-round RT-PCR of the TCR CDR3. TCRdb fed the multiplex PCR reads into MiXCR, producing one record per CDR3 protein. The sample has roughly 740,000 distinct CDR3 sequences; 16% are singletons.

The TCR sequence derives from a man younger than 35 with Graves' hyperthyroidism. Material for sequencing was blood. The gene calls are TRBV4-1 and TRBJ1-2; a possible D gene is TRBD1 (6 bases). CDR3 loop: CASSQDRSGAHGYTF. CDR3 DNA sequence: TGCGCCAGCAGCCAAGATCGATCAGGGGCCCATGGCTACACCTTC.